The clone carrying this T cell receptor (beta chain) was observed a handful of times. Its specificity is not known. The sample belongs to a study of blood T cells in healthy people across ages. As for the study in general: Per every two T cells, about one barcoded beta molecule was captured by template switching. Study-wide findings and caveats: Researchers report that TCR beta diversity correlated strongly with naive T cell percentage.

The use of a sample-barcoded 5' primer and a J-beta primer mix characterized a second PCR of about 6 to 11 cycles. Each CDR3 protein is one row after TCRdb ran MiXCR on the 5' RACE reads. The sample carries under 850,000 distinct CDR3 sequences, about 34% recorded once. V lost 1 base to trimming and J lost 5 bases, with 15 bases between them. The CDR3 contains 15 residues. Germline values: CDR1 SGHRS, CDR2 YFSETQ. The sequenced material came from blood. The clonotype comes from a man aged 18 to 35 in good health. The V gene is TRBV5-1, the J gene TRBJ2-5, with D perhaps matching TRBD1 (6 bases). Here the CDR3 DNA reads TGCGCCAGCAGCTTGTCCGGTTCAGGGGCCGAGACCCAGTACTTC. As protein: CASSLSGSGAETQYF.